This TCR beta chain was identified during a study of metastatic and nonmetastatic thyroid tumors (dated by TCRdb to 2019 to 2021). Study-level background: For patients with malignant and with benign thyroid disease, the researchers compared repertoires between peripheral blood samples and tumor or nodule tissue samples. Summary of the overall study and its limitations: TCR beta diversity was reported as significantly higher in malignant tumors than in benign nodules, in both blood and tumor samples.

Ten or more counts support this clone. It lacks a known antigen. No base quality values were provided; no much bigger clone lies one nucleotide off. Before undergoing thyroid surgery, none of the patients had been given any kind of treatment. Using T-cell receptor beta sequencing, the study looked back at clinical samples from patients collected from 2012 to 2018. The library was obtained by PCR. The sequencer was an Illumina HiSeq 4000. The TCR beta-chain CDR3 region of each patient was profiled by high-throughput sequencing. Per the original workflow: The researchers built a classifier to tell apart papillary thyroid cancer patients with distant metastasis, based on CDR3 differences among clinicopathological groups. The Shannon index was used to assess repertoire diversity, and the Morisita-Horn index was used to assess tumor-blood repertoire similarity. Through fastp at Q25 and MiXCR, TCRdb rebuilt clones from the public reads, retaining in-frame beta chains. TCRdb, rather than the study authors, made the V and J calls. Across this sample there are about 48,000 clones, with 22% seen only once. About 4% of the sample comes from the top ten.

CDR3 length: 16 amino acids, cysteine to phenylalanine. Just CDR3 DNA is preserved here, 48 bases in frame from base 1. CDR1 and CDR2 were assigned from the germline V gene as SGDLS and YYNGEE. V is cut back by 2 bases and J by 2 bases, with 4 bases in the junction unmatched. This chain is built from TRBV9 and TRBJ2-1; 10 nucleotides in the junction match TRBD2. The sequence came from a male donor with papillary thyroid cancer or a benign thyroid nodule (not recorded which). Some clones in this sample may be carry-over from other donors' samples. Sequences were obtained from blood. The nucleotides read TGTGCCAGCAGCGTTGGACTAGCGGAGGCCTACAATGAGCAGTTCTTC. This sequence encodes CASSVGLAEAYNEQFF.